This entry lists 27 T cell receptor beta chains sequenced from one sample in a study of shared clonotypes between healthy human individuals. Assay: immunoSEQ multiplex PCR; the TCRdb copy retains only in-frame clones and omits some. The sample yields 900,000 to 1,200,000 clones, about 84% seen once. What was sequenced was memory CD4+ T cells from PBMCs. As for subset: CD45RA-negative fraction. The source of these receptors is a man aged 18 to 29 in good health. Some clones in this sample may be carry-over from other donors' samples.

The chain uses TRBV19 and TRBJ1-5; 8 bases fit TRBD1. The CDR3 contains 17 residues. CDR1 is LNHDA, CDR2 SQIVND, per germline (reference sequence). Losses at the gene ends were 1 base for V and 6 bases for J; bases not matched to a gene: 11. In nucleotides, the CDR3 is TGTGCCAGTAGTATAGGGCGGGGGACAGGTCGGGGTCAGCCCCAGCATTTT. Residues: CASSIGRGTGRGQPQHF.

This clone was counted ten times or more. This rearrangement joins TRBV9 to TRBJ1-3; D is undetermined. V was trimmed by 0 bases and J by 2 bases, leaving 9 bases between them. The CDR3 contains 15 residues. Germline V CDR1 and CDR2: SGDLS, YYNGEE. The CDR3 sequence is CASSVESGAGNTIYF. CDR3 in DNA: TGTGCCAGCAGCGTAGAGTCTGGGGCTGGAAACACCATATATTTT. Full variable domain (missing parts from reference TRBV9 and TRBJ1-3): DSGVTQTPKHLITATGQRVTLRCSPRSGDLSVYWYQQSLDQGLQFLIQYYNGEERAKGNILERFSAQQFPDLHSELNLSSLELGDSALYFCASSVESGAGNTIYFGEGSWLTVV.

The gene calls are TRBV4-1 and TRBJ2-1; D unclear. The ends were cut back, 0 bases at V and 5 bases at J, with 5 bases in the middle. Germline values: CDR1 MGHRA, CDR2 YSYEKL. CDR3 length: 13 residues. CDR3 region: CASSQDRHNEQFF. Written as DNA, the CDR3 is TGCGCCAGCAGCCAAGATAGGCACAATGAGCAGTTCTTC.

The chain couples TRBV19 to TRBJ2-1, with a possible D match to TRBD1 (8 bases). Trimming removed 4 bases at V and 9 bases at J, with 22 bases between. CDR1 and CDR2 (germline): LNHDA, SQIVND (reference sequence). This CDR3 spans 16 amino acids. CDR3 in amino acids: CASSTRQGTGRGEQFF. In DNA, the CDR3 is TGTGCCAGTAGTACCAGACAGGGGACGGGGAGGGGTGAGCAGTTCTTC.

J is TRBJ2-5 and V is TRBV5-6; the match to TRBD1 covers 8 bases. J lost 2 bases, V lost 4 bases, and 1 base had no gene match. Germline assignment: CDR1 SGHDT and CDR2 YYEEEE. The CDR3 contains 13 residues. Here the CDR3 reads CASSGTGQETQYF. The CDR3 nucleotides read TGTGCCAGCAGCGGGACAGGTCAAGAGACCCAGTACTTC.

The rearrangement joins TRBV27 to TRBJ2-3; TRBD2 might be the D (6 bases). The CDR3 totals 15 residues. V gave up 2 bases and J gave up 4 bases, with 13 bases separating them. Germline V gives CDR1 MNHEY, CDR2 SMNVEV (reference sequence). Here the CDR3 reads CASSLNGRGSDTQYF. CDR3 sequence (DNA): TGTGCCAGCAGTTTAAACGGGAGAGGCTCAGATACGCAGTATTTT.

This clone was detected a few times. This CDR3 reads CASSDLAGGTGPSTDTQYF. CDR3 sequence (DNA): TGTGCCAGCAGTGATCTAGCGGGAGGCACGGGGCCTAGCACAGATACGCAGTATTTT. V usage is TRBV6-1 and J usage is TRBJ2-3, with 11 positions matching TRBD2. CDR1 and CDR2 (germline): MNHNS, SASEGT. The J segment lost 0 bases and the V segment lost 3 bases, leaving 11 bases of the junction unmatched. The CDR3 length is 19 residues.

V is TRBV30 and J is TRBJ1-4; TRBD1 might be the D (6 bases). Germline assignment: CDR1 GTSNPN and CDR2 SVGIG (reference sequence). The CDR3 extends over 15 amino acids. Trimming removed 3 bases from V and 6 bases from J, with 17 bases in between. The CDR3 sequence: CAWRGTRGRDEKLFF. The CDR3 DNA follows: TGTGCCTGGAGAGGTACCCGGGGGCGGGATGAAAAACTGTTTTTT.

This chain joins TRBV9 and TRBJ2-5; the match to TRBD2 covers 11 bases. The V segment lost 3 bases and the J segment 3 bases; nucleotides outside the gene matches: 13. The CDR3 is 18 amino acids. Per the germline V gene, CDR1 is SGDLS and CDR2 is YYNGEE. CDR3 nucleotide sequence: TGTGCCAGCAGCGCCCGAGGTAGCGGGAGGGGAATTGAAGAGACCCAGTACTTC. Translated: CASSARGSGRGIEETQYF. Filled out from reference TRBV9 and TRBJ2-5, the complete variable domain reads DSGVTQTPKHLITATGQRVTLRCSPRSGDLSVYWYQQSLDQGLQFLIQYYNGEERAKGNILERFSAQQFPDLHSELNLSSLELGDSALYFCASSARGSGRGIEETQYFGPGTRLLVL.

There are many counts of this clone. The gene calls are TRBV7-9 and TRBJ2-7; D may be TRBD2 (7 bases). The CDR3 consists of 18 residues. The germline V gene encodes CDR1 SEHNR and CDR2 FQNEAQ (reference sequence). Trimming removed 5 bases from V and 6 bases from J, with 29 bases in between. The CDR3 DNA reads as TGTGCCAGCAGCGTTATGAAAAATCCTGGGGGGGCCCCTGGCGAGCAGTACTTC. Its translation: CASSVMKNPGGAPGEQYF.

V and J are TRBV6-5 and TRBJ2-7; perhaps TRBD1 as D (5 bases). CDR1 and CDR2 from the germline V gene are MNHEY and SVGAGI. CDR3 length: 11 residues. CDR3 amino acids: CDQGAPLQQYF. The CDR3 DNA reads as TGTGACCAGGGTGCCCCCCTCCAGCAGTACTTC.

There are a few counts of this clone. The chain combines TRBV27 with TRBJ1-1; D might be TRBD1 (5 bases). CDR3 length: 15 amino acids. Trimming took 0 bases from V and 3 from J, leaving 11 bases between them. Germline CDR1 reads MNHEY; CDR2 reads SMNVEV (reference sequence). CDR3 DNA sequence: TGTGCCAGCAGTTTATCGAAGGGGTGGGACACTGAAGCTTTCTTT. Amino acid sequence: CASSLSKGWDTEAFF.

The rearrangement links TRBV15 to TRBJ2-7; D is perhaps TRBD2 (8 bases). Germline-derived CDR1 and CDR2 are LNHNV and YYDKDF (reference sequence). The V end was cut by 8 bases, the J end by 5 bases, with 22 bases between. CDR3 length: 15 amino acids. This CDR3 is CATSGGGTLSHEQYF. The CDR3, as DNA: TGTGCCACCTCGGGAGGGGGCACTTTGTCCCACGAGCAGTACTTC.

Concerning this clone itself: It is likely a read error: a sequence one base away is far more abundant. The chain uses TRBV2 and TRBJ2-3; 8 bases line up with TRBD1. Germline V gene data show CDR1 as SNHLY and CDR2 as FYNNEI. The V and J ends lost 7 bases and 1 base, in that order; junction bases with no gene match: 7. This CDR3 is 15 amino acids long. CDR3 sequence: CASKKETGGTDTQYF. The DNA of the CDR3 is TGTGCCAGCAAGAAAGAGACAGGGGGCACAGATACGCAGTATTTT.

The V gene is TRBV27, the J gene TRBJ1-1; weak D call: TRBD1 (6 bases). The germline CDR1 and CDR2 sequences are MNHEY and SMNVEV (reference sequence). This CDR3 contains 12 residues. With 8 bases removed from V and 13 bases from J, the gap between germline ends came to 20 bases. Written as DNA, the CDR3 is TGTGCCAGCCGCGTGGGGTGGGGGCTAGATTTCTTT. It is translated as CASRVGWGLDFF.

The genes are TRBV7-8 and TRBJ1-2, with TRBD1 as a possible D gene (5 bases). The germline V and J ends were trimmed by 1 base and 8 bases, with 20 bases remaining between them. Germline CDR1 SGHVS, CDR2 FQNEAQ. The CDR3 runs to 16 residues. CDR3 coding DNA: TGTGCCAGCAGCTTAGTTTTTCGGGACGGCGGTCGGGGCTACACCTTC. This encodes CASSLVFRDGGRGYTF.

The V call is TRBV29-1, the J call TRBJ1-4; no definite D call. Germline-derived CDR1 and CDR2 are SQVTM and ANQGSEA. The CDR3 length is 12 residues. V lost 4 bases and J lost 8, with 11 bases in between. This CDR3 is CSVGGFEEKLFF. CDR3 DNA sequence: TGCAGCGTTGGCGGGTTCGAAGAAAAACTGTTTTTT.

This rearrangement joins TRBV19 to TRBJ2-1; D call uncertain. The CDR3 length is 12 residues. Germline V gives CDR1 LNHDA, CDR2 SQIVND (reference sequence). Deletions cut 1 base from V and 7 bases from J, with 5 bases between. CDR3 coding DNA: TGTGCCAGTAGTATAGTAGTAAATGAGCAGTTCTTC. It codes for CASSIVVNEQFF.

The chain has TRBV7-2 and TRBJ2-3; D may correspond to TRBD1 or TRBD2 (5 bases each). Germline values: CDR1 SGHTA, CDR2 FQGNSA. With 3 bases removed from V and 6 bases from J, the gap between germline ends came to 10 bases. The CDR3 covers 13 residues. This chain's CDR3 is CASSFSREDTQYF. The DNA for the CDR3 is TGTGCCAGCAGCTTCTCCAGGGAGGATACGCAGTATTTT. Using reference TRBV7-2 and TRBJ2-3 for the parts outside the CDR3, the full variable domain is GAGVSQSPSNKVTEKGKDVELRCDPISGHTALYWYRQSLGQGLEFLIYFQGNSAPDKSGLPSDRFSAERTGGSVSTLTIQRTQQEDSAVYLCASSFSREDTQYFGPGTRLTVL.

This clone came up once. V and J are TRBV4-2 and TRBJ1-2, with D unresolved. Trimming removed 0 bases from V and 8 bases from J, with 10 bases in between. The length of the CDR3 is 13 residues. In germline, CDR1 is LGHNA, CDR2 YNFKEQ. This CDR3 is CASSQEYQGGYTF. The CDR3 DNA reads TGTGCCAGCAGCCAAGAATATCAAGGCGGCTACACCTTC.

The DNA of the CDR3 is TGTGCCAGCAGCCAAGATCTTACTAGCGGGAGCCTTATCGAGCAGTTCTTC. It yields the protein CASSQDLTSGSLIEQFF. The chain is built from TRBV4-2 and TRBJ2-1, with 11 bases lining up with TRBD2. This CDR3 spans 17 amino acids. V lost 0 bases and J lost 10; bases outside the gene matches: 11. Germline V CDR1 and CDR2: LGHNA, YNFKEQ.

The chain couples TRBV18 to TRBJ2-3, with no clear D. This CDR3 has 12 residues. Trimming cost V 6 bases and J 5 bases, with 9 bases left between them. Germline loops: CDR1 KGHSH, CDR2 LQKENI. This CDR3 is CASSQPGDTQYF. The CDR3 coding sequence is TGTGCCAGCTCCCAACCGGGAGATACGCAGTATTTT.

The V and J genes are TRBV27 and TRBJ1-2; the D is unclear. The germline CDR1 and CDR2 sequences are MNHEY and SMNVEV (reference sequence). The CDR3 is made up of 14 amino acids. V lost 3 bases to trimming and J lost 4 bases, with 12 bases between them. The CDR3 region has the DNA TGTGCCAGCAGTTTGAGTCCACGTAGCTATGGCTACACCTTC. It encodes CASSLSPRSYGYTF.

Remarks on this clone: The junction departs from the called germline gene at one end, perhaps through a read error. This chain links TRBV25-1 with TRBJ1-5; D is unresolved. Looked up from germline, CDR1 is MGHDK and CDR2 is SYGVNS. The CDR3 is 12 residues long. The DNA for the CDR3 is TGTGCCAGCAGTGAACAGCCAGGATTATTCTTTTTT. Its protein product is CASSEQPGLFFF.

This clone has more than one count but fewer than ten. The chain joins TRBV16 to TRBJ1-2; 10 bases agree with TRBD1. V was pared by 7 bases and J by 13 bases, with 9 bases of the junction left unmatched. Germline CDR1 is KGHSY and CDR2 is FQNENV. The CDR3 length is 12 residues. The CDR3 coding sequence is TGTGCCAGCAACCGGGACAGGGGTTCGTGCACCTTC. This encodes CASNRDRGSCTF.

This clone was picked up a small number of times. Other DNA sequences of this sample code for an identical CDR3. The rearrangement links TRBV9 to TRBJ2-1; D might be TRBD2 (6 bases). Trimming removed 0 bases at V and 3 bases at J, with 10 bases between. The CDR3 covers 15 residues. Germline CDR1 SGDLS, CDR2 YYNGEE. In DNA, the CDR3 is TGTGCCAGCAGCGTAGCGGGGGAATACTACAATGAGCAGTTCTTC. This gives the protein CASSVAGEYYNEQFF.

Points on this clone: Only one base separates this from a far larger clonotype, so it likely reflects a read error. This chain uses TRBV10-3 with TRBJ1-2; D is unresolved. Germline lookup yields CDR1 ENHRY and CDR2 SYGVKD. The CDR3 sequence is 14 residues long. With 10 bases removed from V and 4 bases from J, the gap between germline ends came to 19 bases. CDR3 loop: CATSANPQIYGYTF. DNA of the CDR3: TGTGCCACCAGCGCAAATCCCCAGATCTATGGCTACACCTTC.